Detailed here is one T cell receptor beta chain. Its binding antigen is unknown. Being one base from a much bigger clone, this may be a read error. TCR beta CDR3 regions were amplified from RNA transcripts. For the first round of RT-PCR on the TCR CDR3, the HTBI primer set was used together with the Qiagen OneStep RT-PCR kit. The libraries were constructed in a second round of multiplex PCR and then size-selected and purified. Libraries were sequenced paired-end with 100 bp reads on an Illumina HiSeq2000. On the study's bioinformatics: Raw data were processed with SOAPnuke, discarding reads with adapters, uncalled bases, mean Phred below 15, or no exact constant-primer or identifier match. High-quality paired reads were merged using COPE v1.2.5, and each unique nucleotide sequence was defined as a clonotype. MiTCR v1.1 was used to align clonotypes to the IMGT TRBV, TRBD and TRBJ reference segments. Analysis was restricted to V-J combinations with a frequency above 0.0001, which covered 99.2% of repertoires. A TCS score was defined as the ratio of F50 (clonal expansion) to E x V (chaos), with BLOSUM62-based TCRdist applied between CDR3 peptides within each V-J. Welch's t-statistics and random forest reduced 500 to 650 V-J features to under 15, which were used in a naive Bayes classifier (R e1071). TCRdb reprocessed the public reads (quality trimming at Q25 with fastp, clone calling with MiXCR) and kept in-frame beta chains. Rows with one shared CDR3 protein collapse into an entry with the most common genes and DNA. TCRdb, rather than the study authors, made the V and J calls. This sample comprises some 600,000 distinct CDR3 sequences, more than 11% of them detected only once. The top ten clones comprise roughly 5.5% of the sample.

The hyperthyroidism patients were between 18 and 65 years old and newly diagnosed, with a disease duration of less than 2 months. Patients with uncontrolled infections, other autoimmune diseases, pregnancy or lactation were excluded. Diagnoses relied on clinical symptoms, serum thyroxine and TRAb, thyroid ultrasound and orbital computed tomography. Blood from progressor patients was collected at the time of first diagnosis with hyperthyroidism, before any ophthalmopathy symptoms had appeared. Ficoll-Paque density gradient centrifugation was used to isolate PBMCs from around 10 ml of fresh peripheral blood. Progressor patients were defined as those initially diagnosed with Graves' hyperthyroidism in whom ophthalmopathy developed during follow-up. Total RNA was extracted using Trizol reagent, and RNA quality was assessed on an Agilent 2100 Bioanalyzer. The source of the sample is a study of T cells in Graves' hyperthyroidism and ophthalmopathy (dated by TCRdb to about 2019). Turning to the overall study: Peripheral blood was collected at initial diagnosis, before any treatment. TCR Vbeta CDR3 sequencing of 120 to 150 peripheral blood samples (43 ophthalmopathy, around 80 hyperthyroidism and approximately 17 progressor patients) is reported in the paper. After blood sampling, hyperthyroidism patients were treated with methimazole at a starting dose of 30 mg daily, and ophthalmopathy patients were treated with high-dose intravenous methylprednisolone. Prospective prediction of ophthalmopathy was tested in an independent validation cohort consisting of 18 to 20 hyperthyroidism patients and more than 15 patients who later progressed to ophthalmopathy. The approximately 90 discovery patients were randomly split 7:3 into training and test sets. TCR V-J signatures able to tell the groups apart were searched for in a discovery cohort of 95 to 100 patients, of whom under 45 had Graves' ophthalmopathy and roughly 57 had stable Graves' hyperthyroidism. In addition, the study compared T-cell repertoires in thyroid tissue and in blood from five to seven Graves' hyperthyroidism patients. Study-wide findings and limitations: In validation, the model predicted progression to ophthalmopathy with approximately 71% sensitivity and roughly 72% specificity, a median of 6.5 months before onset. A 13 V-J signature model separated ophthalmopathy from stable hyperthyroidism, with around 90% sensitivity and roughly 84% specificity in cross-validation and 80%/75% in testing. Sample size was not statistically predetermined, and blinding of investigators to group allocation was not performed. Most expanded thyroid clonotypes (frequency above 0.001) were also detected in blood, a finding suggesting that blood repertoires may reflect thyroid immune responses.

Sequenced: blood. This receptor was taken from a woman in her twenties or thirties with Graves' hyperthyroidism that later progressed to Graves' ophthalmopathy.

Read as DNA, the sequence is TGCAGTGCTAGAGACCTAGGGGGGAGTCAGCAGTACTTC. Its protein reads: CSARDLGGSQQYF. The sequence links TRBV20-1 to TRBJ2-7; the D gene may be TRBD1 or TRBD2, since each aligns over 6 bases. CDR1 and CDR2, per the germline V gene (reference sequence), are DFQATT and SNEGSKA. From the cysteine through the phenylalanine, the CDR3 covers 13 amino acids. The entry retains the CDR3 DNA only, 39 bases that are in frame from base 1. V loses 0 bases, J loses 8 bases, and the germline ends lie 14 bases apart.